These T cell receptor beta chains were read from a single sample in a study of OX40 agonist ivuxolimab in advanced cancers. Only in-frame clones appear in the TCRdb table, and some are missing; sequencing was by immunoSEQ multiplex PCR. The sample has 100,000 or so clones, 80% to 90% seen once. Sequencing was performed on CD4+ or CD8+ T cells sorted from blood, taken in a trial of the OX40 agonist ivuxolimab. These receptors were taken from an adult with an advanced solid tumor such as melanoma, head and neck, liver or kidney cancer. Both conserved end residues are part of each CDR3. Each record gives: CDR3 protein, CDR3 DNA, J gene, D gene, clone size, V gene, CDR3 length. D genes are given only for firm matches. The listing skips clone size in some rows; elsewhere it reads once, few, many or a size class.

CASRTGVNTEAFF TGTGCCAGTAGGACAGGGGTGAACACTGAAGCTTTCTTT TRBJ1-1 TRBD1 NA TRBV19 13
CASSQEIGGTQYF TGTGCCAGCAGCCAAGAGATCGGGGGTACGCAGTATTTT TRBJ2-3 NA NA TRBV4-2 13
CASRDREAYGELFF TGTGCCAGCAGAGACAGGGAGGCATACGGGGAGCTGTTTTTT TRBJ2-2 NA NA TRBV6-6 14
CAIPKDTQYF TGTGCCATACCTAAAGATACGCAGTATTTT TRBJ2-3 NA NA TRBV27 10
CASSLASGRLDTQYF TGCGCCAGCAGCTTGGCTAGCGGGAGACTAGATACGCAGTATTTT TRBJ2-3 TRBD2 NA TRBV5-1 15
CASSVTAGSSYNEQFF TGTGCCAGCAGCGTCACAGCGGGGAGCTCCTACAATGAGCAGTTCTTC TRBJ2-1 TRBD2 NA TRBV9 16
CASTPGGTGNTIYF TGTGCCAGCACCCCAGGAGGAACCGGAAACACCATATATTTT TRBJ1-3 NA NA TRBV6-1 14
CASSSPGLADTQYF TGTGCCAGCAGCTCCCCGGGACTAGCAGATACGCAGTATTTT TRBJ2-3 TRBD2 NA TRBV5-6 14
CASIPSQGLRSEAFF TGTGCCAGCATCCCAAGCCAGGGCCTTAGGTCTGAAGCTTTCTTT TRBJ1-1 NA NA TRBV25-1 15
CASSIDPRQPGSYTF TGTGCCAGTAGTATAGATCCAAGACAGCCGGGAAGCTACACCTTC TRBJ1-2 NA NA TRBV19 15
CASSFRLAATDTQYF TGTGCCAGCAGCTTCCGACTAGCGGCCACAGATACGCAGTATTTT TRBJ2-3 TRBD2 NA TRBV7-2 15
CASSGPTGINTEAFF TGTGCCAGCAGCGGACCAACAGGGATTAACACTGAAGCTTTCTTT TRBJ1-1 NA NA TRBV6-5 15
CASSYGTLGETQYF TGCGCCAGCAGCTACGGGACCCTCGGAGAGACCCAGTACTTC TRBJ2-5 NA NA TRBV5-1 14
CASSSLGRRRGNTF TGTGCCAGCAGTTCACTCGGTCGGCGGCGTGGCAACACCTTC TRBJ1-2 NA NA TRBV5-6 14
CASPEILDGYTF TGTGCCAGCCCTGAGATCCTGGATGGCTACACCTTC TRBJ1-2 NA NA TRBV21-1 12
CASSRRDLVSGNTIYF TGTGCCAGTAGCCGCCGGGACCTCGTCTCTGGAAACACCATATATTTT TRBJ1-3 NA NA TRBV19 16
CASSIARGETQYF TGTGCCAGTAGTATCGCTAGGGGGGAGACCCAGTACTTC TRBJ2-5 NA NA TRBV19 13
CASSQGRAKGEQFF TGTGCCAGCAGTCAAGGGCGGGCTAAAGGTGAGCAGTTCTTC TRBJ2-1 NA NA TRBV14 14
CASSLAGGGTADQPQHF TGTGCCAGCAGCTTAGCAGGGGGCGGGACAGCCGATCAGCCCCAGCATTTT TRBJ1-5 TRBD1 NA TRBV7-8 17
CASSSWTSGDPYEQYF TGTGCCAGCAGCTCATGGACTAGCGGGGACCCCTACGAGCAGTACTTC TRBJ2-7 TRBD2 once TRBV13 16
CASSGGQVLDTQYF TGTGCCAGCAGCGGGGGACAGGTTCTGGATACGCAGTATTTT TRBJ2-3 TRBD1 NA TRBV5-8 14
CASSPRQSSMNTEAFF TGTGCCAGCAGCCCCCGACAGTCCTCGATGAACACTGAAGCTTTCTTT TRBJ1-1 NA NA TRBV9 16
CSVVSTGPNYGYTF TGCAGCGTTGTCTCGACAGGGCCGAACTATGGCTACACCTTC TRBJ1-2 TRBD1 NA TRBV29-1 14
CASSGTATGELFF TGTGCCTCCTCTGGGACAGCCACCGGGGAGCTGTTTTTT TRBJ2-2 TRBD1 NA TRBV25-1 13
CASSPDRGSSYNEQFF TGTGCCAGCTCACCTGACAGGGGAAGTTCCTACAATGAGCAGTTCTTC TRBJ2-1 TRBD1 NA TRBV18 16
CASSQEITSINRLQETQYF TGCGCCAGCAGCCAAGAGATCACTAGCATTAATCGACTCCAAGAGACCCAGTACTTC TRBJ2-5 NA NA TRBV4-1 19
CASSPGGETQYF TGTGCCAGCTCACCCGGGGGGGAGACCCAGTACTTC TRBJ2-5 TRBD2 NA TRBV18 12
CAISESSLTDTQYF TGTGCCATCAGTGAGTCGTCCCTTACAGATACGCAGTATTTT TRBJ2-3 NA NA TRBV10-3 14
CASSPRTSGTDTQYF TGTGCCAGCTCACCACGGACTAGCGGCACAGATACGCAGTATTTT TRBJ2-3 TRBD2 NA TRBV18 15
CASSAPLGSYNEQFF TGTGCCAGCAGCGCACCGTTAGGCTCCTACAATGAGCAGTTCTTC TRBJ2-1 NA NA TRBV11-2 15
CASSPGGDGYGYTF TGTGCCAGCTCCCCGGGAGGGGACGGCTATGGCTACACCTTC TRBJ1-2 NA NA TRBV18 14
CATPEWPGRGGYTF TGTGCCACCCCAGAGTGGCCAGGGCGAGGTGGCTACACCTTC TRBJ1-2 NA NA TRBV7-9 14
CAISEYNEQFF TGTGCCATCAGTGAATACAATGAGCAGTTCTTC TRBJ2-1 NA NA TRBV10-3 11
CASRVNPYEQYF TGTGCCAGCAGGGTCAATCCCTACGAGCAGTACTTC TRBJ2-7 NA NA TRBV28 12
CASSTGTGGGYTF TGTGCCAGCAGCACCGGGACAGGGGGTGGCTACACCTTC TRBJ1-2 TRBD1 NA TRBV9 13
CASSLRSLAGWDEQFF TGTGCCAGCAGTTTACGGTCGCTAGCGGGATGGGATGAGCAGTTCTTC TRBJ2-1 TRBD2 NA TRBV27 16
CAVGQGPTEAFF TGTGCCGTGGGACAGGGACCGACTGAAGCTTTCTTT TRBJ1-1 TRBD1 NA TRBV30 12
CASSQEGTSGRETQYF TGTGCCAGCAGCCAAGAGGGAACTAGCGGGCGGGAGACCCAGTACTTC TRBJ2-5 TRBD2 NA TRBV4-2 16
CASSLDRDYEQYF TGTGCCAGCAGCTTAGACCGGGACTACGAGCAGTACTTC TRBJ2-7 NA NA TRBV11-3 13
CASSPPFAGRAAFF TGTGCCAGCTCACCACCCTTTGCAGGCCGGGCAGCTTTCTTT TRBJ1-1 NA NA TRBV18 14
CASSFVRGRSYEQYF TGTGCCAGCAGTTTCGTCAGGGGGCGATCCTACGAGCAGTACTTC TRBJ2-7 TRBD1 NA TRBV28 15
CASSGPNEYGYTF TGTGCCAGCAGCGGGCCGAACGAGTATGGCTACACCTTC TRBJ1-2 NA NA TRBV28 13
CASSESESRSPLHF TGCGCCAGCAGTGAAAGTGAGTCCCGGTCACCCCTCCACTTT TRBJ1-6 NA NA TRBV10-1 14
CASSSSSGNTIYF TGTGCCAGCAGCTCATCCTCTGGAAACACCATATATTTT TRBJ1-3 NA NA TRBV7-3 13
CATTGTENTGELFF TGTGCCACCACCGGGACGGAGAACACCGGGGAGCTGTTTTTT TRBJ2-2 NA NA TRBV10-3 14